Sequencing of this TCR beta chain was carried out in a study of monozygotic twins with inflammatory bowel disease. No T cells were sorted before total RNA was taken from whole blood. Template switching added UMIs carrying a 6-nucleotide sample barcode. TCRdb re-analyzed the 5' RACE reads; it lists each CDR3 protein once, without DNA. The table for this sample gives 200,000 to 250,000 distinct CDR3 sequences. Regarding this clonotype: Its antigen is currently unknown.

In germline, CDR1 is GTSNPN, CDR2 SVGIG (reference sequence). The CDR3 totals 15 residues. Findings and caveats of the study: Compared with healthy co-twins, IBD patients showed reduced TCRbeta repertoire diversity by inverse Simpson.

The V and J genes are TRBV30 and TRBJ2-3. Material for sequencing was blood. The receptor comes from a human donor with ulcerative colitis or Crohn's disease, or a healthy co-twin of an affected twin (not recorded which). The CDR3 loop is CAWSVRRTSTDTQYF.